The entry that follows covers one T cell receptor (beta chain) sequence. The sample comes from a study of shared clonotypes between healthy human individuals. The wider study: Each donor had three CD4 naive, three CD4 memory, two CD8 naive and one CD8 memory plate.

Terminally differentiated effector memory CD45RA+ cells were excluded from the naive CD8 cells, which were CD45RO-negative and positively selected for CCR7. Repertoires were generated with immunoSEQ multiplex PCR, while TCRdb's copy carries only in-frame clones and drops some. The table records hundreds of thousands of clones, 85% to 95% of them present only once. With 0 bases clipped from V and 4 bases from J, the junction kept 6 bases outside the gene matches. This CDR3 comprises 16 residues. Germline CDR1 is MGHRA and CDR2 is YSYEKL. The genes are TRBV4-1 and TRBJ2-5; 9 nucleotides match TRBD2. Sequenced material: naive CD8+ T cells sorted from blood. This sequence was found in a young woman in good health. This chain's CDR3 is CASSQESSGMGETQYF. CDR3 nucleotides: TGCGCCAGCAGCCAAGAGTCTAGCGGGATGGGAGAGACCCAGTACTTC.